Given below is one T cell receptor (beta chain) in context. Its antigen is not known. Analyses pooled second doses at about 4 or about 12 weeks. This entry belongs to a study of T cell responses to AZD1222 COVID-19 vaccine. Study-wide results and caveats: Sampling captured repertoires only after the peak T cell response.

Libraries were prepared by immunoSEQ multiplex PCR; TCRdb keeps only in-frame clonotypes and omits some of them. The data contain about 200,000 clones, about 94% of them seen just once; the ten biggest clones take up roughly 1%. The TCR sequence derives from an adult who received the AZD1222 COVID-19 vaccine. This specimen consisted of peripheral blood, obtained 28 days after the second AZD1222 dose.

The CDR3 nucleotides are TGTGCCTGGAGTGTTGGTCCCACAGATACGCAGTATTTT. Its translation: CAWSVGPTDTQYF. V and J are TRBV30 and TRBJ2-3, with D uncertain. V was pared by 0 bases and J by 2 bases, with 6 bases between. The CDR3 consists of 13 residues. Per germline, CDR1 GTSNPN and CDR2 SVGIG (reference sequence).